In this sample, the clone carrying this T cell receptor (beta chain) turned up many times. The antigen is not known. This sample stems from a study of neurological immune-mediated disorders. With 10-nucleotide random UMIs, 5'RACE was used to make the cDNA. Every sequencing run gave over 160 million TCR-beta sequences, taken from 15-18 subjects. TCRdb re-called the 5' RACE reads with MiXCR, one entry per CDR3 protein. The profile shows around 47,000 distinct CDR3 sequences, roughly 21% of them singletons. Time point: technical triplicate 3. This CDR3 has 14 residues. Germline V gene lookup returns CDR1 DFQATT and CDR2 SNEGSKA (reference sequence). Trimming removed 6 bases from V and 4 bases from J; junction bases left unmatched: 5. Study conclusions and caveats: Private repertoires in all groups were suggested by the finding that expanded clones across subjects shared no CDR3 amino acid sequences. Expansion of TCR clones was greatest in HTLV-1-associated myelopathy and smallest in multiple sclerosis, where it fell below that of healthy controls.

This TCR came from a man aged 55 to 69 with HTLV-1-associated myelopathy (HAM/TSP). The genes are TRBV20-1 and TRBJ2-3; TRBD2 agrees at 12 bases. Sample: PBMCs. CDR3 DNA sequence: TGCAGTGCCTTGACTAGCGGGAGACCAGATACGCAGTATTTT. Residues: CSALTSGRPDTQYF.